The rows below give T cell receptor beta chains drawn from one sample of a study of CXCR3-negative and CXCR3-positive naive CD8 T cells. Each CDR3 protein gets one entry in TCRdb, which reprocessed the 5' RACE reads and gives no DNA. The table for this sample gives 50,000 to 75,000 distinct CDR3 sequences. The sample consisted of naive CXCR3- CD8+ T cells from blood. Receptor source: a human donor in good health. Some clones in this sample may be carry-over from other donors' samples. CDR3s include the opening cysteine and the closing phenylalanine or tryptophan. Each record gives: clone size, J gene, V gene, CDR3 protein. Clone size, where shown, is once, few, many, or a class for clones that have expanded.

>.|TRBJ2-7|TRBV11-2
CASRVAKSYEQYF
>.|TRBJ2-7|TRBV6-5
CASSPLVGPDEQYF
>.|TRBJ2-1|TRBV10-2
CASFSGQGRDEQFF
>.|TRBJ2-7|TRBV20-1
CSAPKFTSGKLAGEQYF
>.|TRBJ1-5|TRBV7-9
CASSSLLGDQPQHF
>.|TRBJ2-1|TRBV5-1
CASSLTGASYNEQFF
>.|TRBJ2-7|TRBV7-7
CASSLGRGAGGYYEQYF
>.|TRBJ1-1|TRBV14
CASSQDYGGTEAFF
>.|TRBJ2-2|TRBV29-1
CSVERQAGPGTGELFF
>.|TRBJ2-7|TRBV12-3/TRBV12-4
CASSLGAGPYEQYF
>.|TRBJ2-3|TRBV27
CASSFRAKGLARDTQYF
>.|TRBJ2-1|TRBV28
CASSPLPGSSYNEQFF
>.|TRBJ2-7|TRBV7-9
CASSLGGVGYEQYF
>.|TRBJ1-4|TRBV29-1
CSVEGRFDEKLFF
>.|TRBJ2-2|TRBV7-2
CASSLVPLAGGPNTGELFF
>.|TRBJ2-7|TRBV5-1
CASSQPGLAPYEQYF
>.|TRBJ1-3|TRBV28
CASSAGQGILGNTIYF
>.|TRBJ1-1|TRBV19
CASIETGRAFF
>.|TRBJ2-5|TRBV21-1
CASIPGRIQETQYF
>.|TRBJ1-6|TRBV6-2/TRBV6-3
CASSQRPGLLDSPLHF
>.|TRBJ2-1|TRBV7-8
CASSSWTGPLGLLEQFF
>.|TRBJ2-5|TRBV29-1
CSVEDYSRGIQETQYF
>.|TRBJ2-2|TRBV5-1
CASREAGRANTGELFF
>.|TRBJ2-3|TRBV5-1
CASSSPPLAGGPDTQYF
>.|TRBJ2-4|TRBV12-3/TRBV12-4
CASSSQEAKNIQYF
>.|TRBJ2-1|TRBV20-1
CSVLRLMEIGFDYNEQFF
>.|TRBJ2-1|TRBV7-8
CASSLVITGSYNEQFF
>.|TRBJ2-1|TRBV12-2
CASRSLGASGGRRGEQFF
>.|TRBJ2-7|TRBV6-2/TRBV6-3
CASSYRPGQHHSEQYF
>.|TRBJ1-1|TRBV4-2
CASSHLGIAEAFF
>.|TRBJ2-2|TRBV28
CASSRLYGGAGTGELFF
>.|TRBJ2-7|TRBV20-1
CSARSRWDSSYEQYF
>.|TRBJ2-5|TRBV7-9
CASSLAEETQYF
>.|TRBJ2-7|TRBV3-1
CASSPRRLAAKDYEQYF
>.|TRBJ2-7|TRBV28
CASSAPVSSYEQYF
>.|TRBJ1-4|TRBV18
CASSPTRNFNEKLFF
>.|TRBJ1-5|TRBV12-3/TRBV12-4
CASSSLDSHDQPQHF
>.|TRBJ2-7|TRBV28
CASMGTVSSYEQYF
>.|TRBJ2-2|TRBV29-1
CSVVMPAPSRVTGELFF
>.|TRBJ1-2|TRBV29-1
CSGGQGEVYGYTF
>.|TRBJ2-3|TRBV7-9
CADSSRSSSTDTQYF
>.|TRBJ1-1|TRBV15
CATTRRPGTLNTEAFF
>.|TRBJ1-1|TRBV29-1
CSVPLQGLGTEAFF
>medium-sized|TRBJ2-1|TRBV7-6
CASSLYGGPNEQFF